Listed below are T cell receptor beta chains from one sample, sequenced in a study of post-analysis software for immune sequencing data. TCRdb itself ran the PCR reads through MiXCR, one entry per CDR3 protein. Found here are hundreds of thousands of distinct CDR3 sequences, more than 50% of them singletons; the top ten hold 11%. Source material: blood. These receptors were collected from a girl aged 2 to 9 with multiple sclerosis. CDR3s include the opening cysteine and the closing phenylalanine or tryptophan. The order of the fields is V gene, D gene, J gene, clone size, CDR3 protein, CDR3 DNA. D genes are given only for firm matches. Clone size is not always given. Where it is, it says once, few, many or a class for expanded clones.

TRBV27	TRBD2	TRBJ2-3	.	CASSLERGTQYF	TGTGCCAGCAGTTTAGAGCGGGGTACGCAGTATTTT
TRBV6-5	.	TRBJ1-4	.	CASSNHGVNEKLFF	TGTGCCAGCAGTAACCATGGGGTTAATGAAAAACTGTTTTTT
TRBV7-2	TRBD1	TRBJ2-6	.	CASSSGQGEFSGANVLTF	TGTGCCAGCAGCTCGGGACAGGGCGAGTTCTCTGGGGCCAACGTCCTGACTTTC
TRBV7-2	TRBD2	TRBJ2-3	.	CASSVRGEDTQYF	TGTGCCAGCAGCGTGCGGGGGGAAGATACGCAGTATTTT
TRBV5-1	.	TRBJ1-1	.	CASSYYTANTEAFF	TGCGCCAGCAGTTACTACACAGCGAACACTGAAGCTTTCTTT
TRBV20-1	.	TRBJ1-2	.	CSAPVEVGYGYTF	TGCAGTGCCCCTGTCGAGGTTGGGTATGGCTACACCTTC
TRBV29-1	.	TRBJ2-1	once	CSVALPGNEQFF	TGCAGCGTTGCCCTCCCGGGAAATGAGCAGTTCTTC
TRBV25-1	TRBD1	TRBJ2-7	.	CASSEPRDRPSYEQYF	TGTGCCAGCAGTGAGCCCCGGGACAGGCCCTCCTACGAGCAGTACTTC
TRBV5-1	.	TRBJ2-5	.	CASSLGTGSRETQYF	TGCGCCAGCAGCTTGGGAACCGGCTCCCGAGAGACCCAGTACTTC
TRBV28	.	TRBJ2-7	few	CASSFPRSYEQYF	TGTGCCAGCAGTTTCCCACGCTCCTACGAGCAGTACTTC
TRBV12-3/TRBV12-4	.	TRBJ1-5	few	CASSLGSQPQHF	TGTGCCAGCAGTCTAGGGTCACAGCCCCAGCATTTT
TRBV29-1	.	TRBJ1-1	.	CFASSGWTEAFF	TGCTTCGCGAGCTCCGGGTGGACTGAAGCTTTCTTT
TRBV6-6	TRBD2	TRBJ2-7	.	CASSSRPPGTTSYEQYF	TGTGCCAGCAGTTCTCGCCCGCCGGGGACTACCTCCTACGAGCAGTACTTC
TRBV7-6	TRBD2	TRBJ2-3	.	CASSLAGSGRSTDTQYF	TGTGCCAGCAGCTTAGCTGGTAGCGGGAGAAGCACAGATACGCAGTATTTT
TRBV10-3	TRBD1	TRBJ1-2	few	CAINPGTANYGYTF	TGTGCCATCAATCCCGGGACAGCAAACTATGGCTACACCTTC
TRBV3-1	.	TRBJ2-3	.	CASSQVAGLSSKTQYF	TGTGCCAGCAGCCAAGTAGCAGGTTTGAGTAGCAAGACGCAGTATTTT
TRBV20-1	.	TRBJ2-1	.	CSAKSGQTTYNEQFF	TGCAGTGCAAAGAGTGGGCAGACCACCTACAATGAGCAGTTCTTC
TRBV12-3/TRBV12-4	TRBD1	TRBJ2-5	.	CASSSGTGSRETQYF	TGTGCCAGCAGTTCCGGGACAGGGTCCCGAGAGACCCAGTACTTC
TRBV5-1	TRBD1	TRBJ2-7	once	CASMLWGQGTYEQYF	TGCGCCAGCATGCTCTGGGGACAGGGAACATACGAGCAGTACTTC
TRBV12-3/TRBV12-4	.	TRBJ2-1	.	CASSPGARPDNEQFF	TGTGCCAGCAGTCCCGGGGCCCGTCCCGACAATGAGCAGTTCTTC
TRBV2	.	TRBJ2-7	few	CASSPGKSYEQYF	TGTGCCAGCAGCCCCGGGAAGTCCTACGAGCAGTACTTC
TRBV6-5	TRBD1	TRBJ2-1	.	CASSPGTGHYNEQFF	TGTGCCAGCAGCCCCGGGACAGGGCACTACAATGAGCAGTTCTTC
TRBV2	.	TRBJ2-1	.	CASSERDIYNEQFF	TGTGCCAGCAGTGAAAGGGACATATACAATGAGCAGTTCTTC
TRBV7-2	.	TRBJ2-4	.	CASSPTRLGHLAKNIQYF	TGTGCCAGCAGCCCTACTCGTCTGGGACACCTAGCCAAAAACATTCAGTACTTC
TRBV4-1	.	TRBJ2-4	once	CASSPGKARSKNIQYF	TGCGCCAGCAGCCCGGGGAAAGCTCGTTCCAAAAACATTCAGTACTTC
TRBV5-5	TRBD1	TRBJ1-2	.	CASSFTPDRANYGYTF	TGTGCCAGCAGCTTTACCCCGGACAGGGCTAACTATGGCTACACCTTC
TRBV20-1	.	TRBJ2-7	.	CSASGWDVSGSSYEQYF	TGCAGTGCTAGCGGTTGGGACGTTAGCGGTTCCTCCTACGAGCAGTACTTC
TRBV27	.	TRBJ1-2	.	CASRLRGNYGYTF	TGTGCCAGCAGGTTAAGGGGGAACTATGGCTACACCTTC
TRBV2	.	TRBJ1-2	.	CASSETGGGYTF	TGTGCCAGCAGTGAGACAGGAGGAGGCTACACCTTC
TRBV15	TRBD2	TRBJ2-1	.	CATSVGREGLGSEQFF	TGTGCCACCAGCGTAGGGCGGGAGGGCCTCGGAAGTGAGCAGTTCTTC
TRBV9	.	TRBJ2-1	many	CASSPHPRRIDNEQFF	TGTGCCAGCAGCCCCCACCCCAGGCGGATCGACAATGAGCAGTTCTTC
TRBV7-9	.	TRBJ2-3	.	CASSATRITSTDTQYF	TGTGCCAGCAGCGCAACCCGTATCACTAGCACAGATACGCAGTATTTT
TRBV2	TRBD2	TRBJ2-7	once	CASSEAQLAGVWYEQYF	TGTGCCAGCAGTGAAGCGCAGCTAGCGGGAGTTTGGTACGAGCAGTACTTC
TRBV12-3/TRBV12-4	.	TRBJ1-2	.	CASSLGQQGYTF	TGTGCCAGCAGTTTAGGACAGCAGGGCTACACCTTC
TRBV5-1	.	TRBJ2-3	.	CASTLDVGTDTQYF	TGCGCCAGCACCCTAGACGTAGGCACAGATACGCAGTATTTT
TRBV20-1	TRBD2	TRBJ2-1	.	CSARGTGTREQFF	TGCAGTGCTAGAGGGACCGGGACTAGAGAGCAGTTCTTC
TRBV7-8	TRBD2	TRBJ2-6	.	CASSLGTSGSGANVLTF	TGTGCCAGCAGCTTAGGGACTAGCGGCTCTGGGGCCAACGTCCTGACTTTC
TRBV4-1	.	TRBJ1-5	.	CASSQVYGAGPQHF	TGCGCCAGCAGCCAAGTATACGGGGCAGGGCCCCAGCATTTT
TRBV29-1	TRBD2	TRBJ2-5	few	CSVEVAGGLQETQYF	TGCAGCGTTGAAGTGGCGGGAGGGCTCCAAGAGACCCAGTACTTC
TRBV7-9	.	TRBJ1-2	.	CASSLSTENYGYTF	TGTGCCAGCAGCTTGTCGACAGAGAACTATGGCTACACCTTC
TRBV12-3/TRBV12-4	.	TRBJ1-6	.	CASSLGRSPLHF	TGTGCCAGCAGTTTGGGGCGGTCACCCCTCCACTTT